Below, 23 T cell receptor beta chains from the same sample are listed, as sequenced in a study of T-cell memory formation after mild COVID-19. TCRdb re-analysed the 5' RACE reads in MiXCR, keeping a single row per CDR3 protein. This sample yields hundreds of thousands of distinct CDR3 sequences, of which approximately 20% are seen a single time; around 12% belongs to the top ten. Sequencing was done on a sample of PBMCs or a T cell subset sorted from them (not recorded which). These receptors originate from an adult woman who had mild COVID-19 (a few samples of this study predate the infection). Cell type and time point are not known.

A few counts support this clonotype. The chain has TRBV9 and TRBJ2-1, with TRBD1 identical over 10 bases. The ends lost 2 bases at V and 3 bases at J; junction bases unmatched: 5. The CDR3 covers 16 residues. From germline, CDR1 is SGDLS and CDR2 YYNGEE. The CDR3 reads CASSVSGTGVYNEQFF. The CDR3 DNA is TGTGCCAGCAGCGTCTCCGGGACAGGGGTCTACAATGAGCAGTTCTTC.

CDR3 in DNA: TGCGCCAGCAGCCACGCCTTTCTAGCGGGAGGGCCCGGCGGGGAGCTGTTTTTT. It is translated as CASSHAFLAGGPGGELFF. The chain is built from TRBV4-3 and TRBJ2-2, with TRBD2 matching 12 bases. CDR3 length: 18 amino acids. CDR1 LGHNA and CDR2 YSLEER come from the germline V gene. V shed 3 bases and J 7 bases; nucleotides not matched to a gene: 12.

The chain recombines TRBV28 with TRBJ2-7; 9 nucleotides align to TRBD1. Per the germline V gene, CDR1 is MDHEN and CDR2 is SYDVKM. This CDR3 has 15 amino acids. J was trimmed by 6 bases and V by 4 bases; bases with no gene match: 10. The CDR3 DNA reads TGTGCCAGCAGTTCCTCGGGACAGGGTTTAAGCGAGCAGTACTTC. This codes for CASSSSGQGLSEQYF.

This clonotype has a count of ten or more. A read error may account for a junction end that differs from germline. V usage is TRBV7-9 and J usage is TRBJ1-2; weak D call: TRBD1 (5 bases). Germline loops: CDR1 SEHNR, CDR2 FQNEAQ (reference sequence). The CDR3 length is 13 residues. The CDR3 here is CASSLGQIYGYTF. CDR3 in DNA: TGCGCCAGCAGCTTGGGGCAGATCTATGGCTACACCTTC.

Many counts were recorded for this clonotype. DNA of the CDR3: TGTGCCAGCAGTTTAGGGGACAGACCAAATCAGCCCCAGCATTTT. It codes for CASSLGDRPNQPQHF. The V and J genes are TRBV12-3 or TRBV12-4 and TRBJ1-5; 7 nucleotides line up with TRBD1. V shed 1 base, J shed 4 bases, and the junction held 4 bases outside the gene matches. The CDR3 runs 15 residues.

The gene calls are TRBV12-3 or TRBV12-4 and TRBJ2-7; D is possibly TRBD2 (6 bases). V was pared by 4 bases and J by 4 bases, with 14 bases between. This CDR3 region has 14 residues. The CDR3 region is CASSSKSGEYEQYF. CDR3 bases: TGTGCCAGCAGTTCGAAATCGGGGGAATACGAGCAGTACTTC.

The table lists this clonotype with a few counts. The chain is built from TRBV20-1 and TRBJ2-1; 15 nucleotides agree with TRBD2. This CDR3 is 17 amino acids long. The germline CDR1 and CDR2 sequences are DFQATT and SNEGSKA (reference sequence). V was clipped by 6 bases and J by 6 bases; unmatched bases: 12. The CDR3 loop reads CSATGLAGGRLANEQFF. As DNA, the CDR3 is TGCAGTGCCACCGGACTAGCGGGAGGGCGGCTGGCCAATGAGCAGTTCTTC.

This clonotype was counted a few times. The chain is built from TRBV7-2 and TRBJ2-7; D is perhaps TRBD2 (6 bases). The CDR3 has 14 amino acids. Trimming shortened V by 0 bases and J by 7 bases, and 13 bases separated the two germline ends. Germline assignment: CDR1 SGHTA and CDR2 FQGNSA. The CDR3 is CASSLARPGREQYF. The CDR3 bases are TGTGCCAGCAGCTTAGCCAGGCCCGGGAGAGAGCAGTACTTC.

This clonotype came up many times. This chain connects TRBV15 to TRBJ2-7, with 10 bases aligning to TRBD2. This CDR3 is built from 15 residues. The V gene end was trimmed by 3 bases and the J gene end by 6 bases; junction bases not matched to a gene: 8. Germline CDR1 and CDR2: LNHNV and YYDKDF (reference sequence). For the CDR3, the DNA is TGTGCCACCAGCAGCATAGCGGGAGGCTTTAGCGAGCAGTACTTC. It yields the protein CATSSIAGGFSEQYF.

A remark on this clonotype: A junction end diverges from the germline sequence, so it may reflect a read error. This sequence joins TRBV5-1 and TRBJ2-7; no definite D call. The germline gives CDR1 SGHRS, CDR2 YFSETQ. The length of the CDR3 is 12 residues. The CDR3 coding sequence is TGCGCCAGCAGCTTGGAGGCAGGCCGCCTGCACTTC. It codes for CASSLEAGRLHF.

This sequence joins TRBV6-5 and TRBJ2-1; D unresolved. Germline CDR1 MNHEY, CDR2 SVGAGI. CDR3 length: 16 amino acids. V gave up 5 bases and J gave up 4 bases, with 18 bases separating them. The CDR3: CASSQLRRAPYNEQFF. CDR3 bases: TGTGCCAGCAGTCAACTTCGACGGGCGCCTTACAATGAGCAGTTCTTC.

This clonotype occurred many times. This sequence joins TRBV20-1 and TRBJ1-5, with D possibly being TRBD1 (6 bases). The CDR3 extends over 15 amino acids. CDR1 and CDR2 from the germline V gene are DFQATT and SNEGSKA (reference sequence). Trimming took off 2 bases at V and 4 bases at J, with 15 bases between the two ends. CDR3 in amino acids: CSARKLGTLNQPQHF. The DNA for the CDR3 is TGCAGTGCTAGAAAGCTTGGGACACTAAATCAGCCCCAGCATTTT.

This clonotype was seen many times. The chain is built from TRBV7-9 and TRBJ2-1; 7 nucleotides agree with TRBD2. This CDR3 has 16 amino acids. Germline V gives CDR1 SEHNR, CDR2 FQNEAQ (reference sequence). V lost 5 bases, J lost 0 bases, and 7 bases stayed unmatched. CDR3 nucleotide sequence: TGTGCCAGCAGCAAGCCAGCGGGACTCTCCTACAATGAGCAGTTCTTC. This codes for CASSKPAGLSYNEQFF.

This clonotype was counted only a few times. The conserved phenylalanine or tryptophan is not found at the CDR3 terminus, so this likely reflects a read error. Because the CDR3's place on the DNA is in doubt, the DNA is left out and the CDR3 is given as listed by TCRdb. The chain recombines TRBV2 with TRBJ1-4; the listed D gene, TRBD1, was not tested against the DNA. Germline lookup yields CDR1 SNHLY and CDR2 FYNNEI. The CDR3 is 11 amino acids long, termini counted. This CDR3 is CASRETGSLAV.

The V call is TRBV7-2, the J call TRBJ2-2, with D perhaps TRBD1 or TRBD2 (6 bases each). Germline V lookup: CDR1 SGHTA, CDR2 FQGNSA. The CDR3 runs 14 residues. Trimming removed 4 bases at V and 6 bases at J, with 12 bases between. The CDR3 here is CASSWDSGAGELFF. Written as DNA, the CDR3 is TGTGCCAGCAGCTGGGACTCAGGGGCCGGGGAGCTGTTTTTT.

There are a few counts of this clonotype. The chain employs TRBV5-1 and TRBJ2-5; unclear D gene. The CDR3 has 13 amino acids. Germline V gene sequence: CDR1 SGHRS, CDR2 YFSETQ. V lost 1 base to trimming and J lost 1 base, with 5 bases between them. The CDR3 DNA reads TGCGCCAGCAGCTTGAACACCCAAGAGACCCAGTACTTC. Its translation: CASSLNTQETQYF.

The CDR3 DNA is TGTGCCAGCAGCTTATTGGCAGGGGGCGGCTATGGCTACACCTTC. Amino acid sequence: CASSLLAGGGYGYTF. The V call is TRBV7-2, the J call TRBJ1-2, with 8 nucleotides matching TRBD1. CDR1 and CDR2 (germline): SGHTA, FQGNSA. V shed 2 bases and J 4 bases; nucleotides not matched to a gene: 6. The CDR3 contains 15 residues.

This chain connects TRBV7-9 to TRBJ2-5, with TRBD2 matching 10 bases. V lost 5 bases and J lost 5; bases outside the gene matches: 11. The CDR3 has 16 amino acids. The V gene's germline CDR1 is SEHNR and CDR2 FQNEAQ (reference sequence). The CDR3, as DNA: TGTGCCAGCAGCGAACCCAGCGGGAGGGCCGGGGAGACCCAGTACTTC. Protein sequence: CASSEPSGRAGETQYF.

As for this clonotype: Just one base apart from a much larger clone, this may be a read error. The chain is built from TRBV30 and TRBJ2-7; D might be TRBD1 or TRBD2, each matching 5 bases. From germline, CDR1 is GTSNPN and CDR2 SVGIG (reference sequence). The CDR3 sequence is 14 residues long. CDR3 DNA sequence: TGTGCCAGGAGTTGGGGGTCGGGGTCCAACGAGCAGTACTTC. Its protein is CARSWGSGSNEQYF.

This rearrangement joins TRBV2 to TRBJ1-1, with D possibly TRBD1 on 6 matching bases. This CDR3 has 15 residues. Germline V CDR1 and CDR2: SNHLY, FYNNEI. The V gene lost 6 bases and the J gene lost 5 bases, with 19 bases spanning the gap. The CDR3: CASRLFLGAGTEAFF. Written as DNA, the CDR3 is TGTGCCAGCAGGCTCTTCTTGGGGGCAGGGACTGAAGCTTTCTTT.

Only a few counts were recorded for this clonotype. J is TRBJ2-3 and V is TRBV2; D is uncertain. The V and J ends lost 4 bases and 4 bases respectively, with 15 bases between them. Germline-derived CDR1 and CDR2 are SNHLY and FYNNEI. The CDR3 has 15 residues. This CDR3 reads CASSVRTYGADTQYF. The DNA of the CDR3 is TGTGCCAGCAGTGTTCGGACCTACGGAGCAGATACGCAGTATTTT.

This clonotype occurred a few times. V and J are TRBV29-1 and TRBJ1-4; 9 bases agree with TRBD1. Germline V gene data show CDR1 as SQVTM and CDR2 as ANQGSEA. CDR3 length: 14 residues. V shed 4 bases, J shed 7 bases, and the junction held 7 bases outside the gene matches. The DNA of the CDR3 is TGCAGCGTTGCGAACAGGGGGCAGGGTGAAAAACTGTTTTTT. Translating it yields CSVANRGQGEKLFF. The variable domain in full, completed from reference TRBV29-1 and TRBJ1-4, reads SAVISQKPSRDICQRGTSLTIQCQVDSQVTMMFWYRQQPGQSLTLIATANQGSEATYESGFVIDKFPISRPNLTFSTLTVSNMSPEDSSIYLCSVANRGQGEKLFFGSGTQLSVL.

The rearrangement uses TRBV7-2 and TRBJ2-3; 12 nucleotides agree with TRBD1. Looked up from germline, CDR1 is SGHTA and CDR2 is FQGNSA. V trimming: 1 base; J trimming: 5 bases; junction bases outside the gene matches: 4. There are 16 residues in the CDR3. The CDR3 sequence is CASSLGDRGPKDTQYF. The CDR3 DNA is TGTGCCAGCAGCTTAGGGGACAGGGGGCCGAAAGATACGCAGTATTTT.